The 22 T cell receptor beta chains listed next were all sequenced from one sample in a study of cytomegalovirus exposure and HLA in healthy donors. TCRdb's copy holds only in-frame clones and misses some; the assay was immunoSEQ multiplex PCR. The table has a few hundred thousand clones, roughly 85% seen once. The sequenced sample consisted of PBMCs. The receptor source for this set is a young woman in good health and CMV-seronegative.

The chain employs TRBV28 and TRBJ1-5; D perhaps matches TRBD1 (6 bases). The CDR3 is made up of 14 amino acids. Germline V gives CDR1 MDHEN, CDR2 SYDVKM. Trimming left V 5 bases short and J 9 bases short, with 17 bases between. DNA for the CDR3: TGTGCCAGCAGTACCCACCAGGGGACCGGGCCCCAGCATTTT. Protein product: CASSTHQGTGPQHF.

V and J are TRBV18 and TRBJ2-2; D remains ambiguous. This CDR3 has 13 amino acids. Trimming stripped 6 bases from V and 6 bases from J, with 11 bases between. Per germline, CDR1 KGHSH and CDR2 LQKENI. In nucleotides, the CDR3 is TGTGCCAGCTCTCTAAATAGAGCCGGGGAGCTGTTTTTT. Translation gives CASSLNRAGELFF.

The gene calls are TRBV7-9 and TRBJ2-7; 7 bases fit TRBD1. The V gene end was trimmed by 7 bases and the J gene end by 4 bases; junction bases not matched to a gene: 10. CDR3 length: 14 residues. The germline CDR1 and CDR2 sequences are SEHNR and FQNEAQ (reference sequence). CDR3 sequence (DNA): TGTGCCAGCACCGCTCGGGGACAGCGTTACGAGCAGTACTTC. This gives the protein CASTARGQRYEQYF.

This CDR3 is CASSQSLPGELFF. CDR3 nucleotides: TGTGCCAGCAGCCAATCACTGCCCGGGGAGCTGTTTTTT. V gene TRBV4-2 combines with J gene TRBJ2-2; D gene uncertain. Germline V lookup: CDR1 LGHNA, CDR2 YNFKEQ. CDR3 size: 13 residues. Between the trimmed V and J ends, which lost 2 bases and 6 bases, there was a span of 7 bases.

The table lists this clone with a few counts. This chain joins TRBV5-5 and TRBJ1-4; D may be TRBD1 (5 bases). Between the trimmed V and J ends, which lost 6 bases and 8 bases, there was a span of 17 bases. Germline V gene lookup returns CDR1 SGHKS and CDR2 YYEKEE (reference sequence). This CDR3 region has 14 residues. Here the CDR3 DNA reads TGTGCCAGCACGCGACAGACGGTGGGGGAAAAACTGTTTTTT. Translated: CASTRQTVGEKLFF.

This sequence joins TRBV18 and TRBJ1-2, with 9 bases identical to TRBD1. The length of the CDR3 is 15 residues. The V gene's germline CDR1 is KGHSH and CDR2 LQKENI. Trimming at V came to 4 bases and at J to 4 bases, leaving 7 bases not matched to a gene. CDR3 sequence: CASSLGTGSAYGYTF. Written as DNA, the CDR3 is TGTGCCAGCTCACTCGGGACAGGGTCCGCCTATGGCTACACCTTC.

The chain joins TRBV7-2 to TRBJ2-5; 8 nucleotides line up with TRBD2. This CDR3 spans 16 amino acids. The J segment lost 3 bases and the V segment lost 0 bases, leaving 6 bases of the junction unmatched. In germline, CDR1 is SGHTA, CDR2 FQGNSA. The CDR3 region is CASSLAVLAEEETQYF. CDR3 DNA: TGTGCCAGCAGCTTAGCGGTACTAGCGGAGGAAGAGACCCAGTACTTC.

The chain carries TRBV29-1 and TRBJ2-3, with 10 bases aligning to TRBD2. CDR3 length: 16 amino acids. In germline, CDR1 is SQVTM, CDR2 ANQGSEA. Trimming at V came to 6 bases and at J to 1 base, leaving 10 bases not matched to a gene. The DNA of the CDR3 is TGCAGCGTAACTGGAACCCTAGCGGGAGGCACAGATACGCAGTATTTT. This translates into CSVTGTLAGGTDTQYF.

This clone was counted only a few times. V and J are TRBV19 and TRBJ2-5; perhaps TRBD2 as D (6 bases). V dropped 7 bases and J dropped 2 bases, with 11 bases sitting between them. Per germline, CDR1 LNHDA and CDR2 SQIVND (reference sequence). The CDR3 totals 13 residues. In DNA, the CDR3 is TGTGCCAGTAACGGGAGATTACAAGAGACCCAGTACTTC. This codes for CASNGRLQETQYF.

This chain joins TRBV2 and TRBJ2-7; D is possibly TRBD1 (5 bases). V lost 8 bases to trimming and J lost 2 bases, with 13 bases between them. This CDR3 is built from 13 residues. CDR1 and CDR2 from the germline V gene are SNHLY and FYNNEI. Written as DNA, the CDR3 is TGTGCCAGCCGGGTACCGGACACCTACGAGCAGTACTTC. Amino acid sequence: CASRVPDTYEQYF.

This clone showed up just once. This sequence joins TRBV27 and TRBJ1-2; D perhaps matches TRBD1 (6 bases). This CDR3 has 15 amino acids. Germline V gene sequence: CDR1 MNHEY, CDR2 SMNVEV (reference sequence). Trimming pared 4 bases from V and 7 bases from J, leaving 19 bases between. This chain's CDR3 is CASSWGEGVGGGYTF. In DNA, the CDR3 is TGTGCCAGCAGTTGGGGGGAGGGGGTAGGAGGTGGCTACACCTTC.

CDR3 DNA sequence: TGTGCCAGCAGTCAACTAGCGGGAGGGGACGCAGATACGCAGTATTTT. Amino acid sequence: CASSQLAGGDADTQYF. The chain uses TRBV6-6 and TRBJ2-3, with 13 positions matching TRBD2. CDR1 and CDR2 (germline): MNHNY, SVGAGI (reference sequence). With 5 bases clipped from V and 4 bases from J, the junction kept 6 bases outside the gene matches. The CDR3 contains 16 residues.

The count of this clone is one. V and J are TRBV7-2 and TRBJ2-3, with D uncertain. CDR1 and CDR2 from the germline V gene are SGHTA and FQGNSA. The CDR3 has 13 residues. Trimming left V 4 bases short and J 4 bases short, with 9 bases between. The CDR3 sequence is CASSSGPSDTQYF. Written as DNA, the CDR3 is TGTGCCAGCAGCTCTGGCCCGTCAGATACGCAGTATTTT.

The rearrangement joins TRBV6-4 to TRBJ1-2, with D possibly matching TRBD1 (5 bases). Germline-derived CDR1 and CDR2 are MRHNA and SNTAGT. Trimming cost V 3 bases and J 8 bases, with 13 bases left between them. There are 13 residues in the CDR3. The CDR3 here is CASSDSAGRGYTF. CDR3 nucleotides: TGTGCCAGCAGTGATTCGGCAGGGCGGGGCTACACCTTC.

This clone occurred once. The genes are TRBV7-3 and TRBJ1-2; D is unresolved. The CDR3 runs 14 residues. Germline V gene data show CDR1 as SGHTA and CDR2 as FQGTGA. V gave up 5 bases and J gave up 6 bases, with 16 bases separating them. The CDR3: CASSPRQVVDGYTF. In DNA form, the CDR3 reads TGTGCCAGCAGCCCGCGCCAGGTGGTGGATGGCTACACCTTC. Looking up the rest from reference TRBV7-3 and TRBJ1-2 gives the full variable domain: GAGVSQTPSNKVTEKGKYVELRCDPISGHTALYWYRQSLGQGPEFLIYFQGTGAADDSGLPNDRFFAVRPEGSVSTLKIQRTERGDSAVYLCASSPRQVVDGYTFGSGTRLTVV.

J is TRBJ1-2 and V is TRBV5-4; 7 nucleotides agree with TRBD1. Losses at the gene ends were 3 bases for V and 4 bases for J; bases not matched to a gene: 9. There are 15 residues in the CDR3. Per the germline V gene, CDR1 is SGHNT and CDR2 is YYREEE (reference sequence). The DNA of the CDR3 is TGTGCCAGCAGCTCGACAGGGCAGAACTTCTATGGCTACACCTTC. It codes for CASSSTGQNFYGYTF.

Only a few counts were recorded for this clone. The chain combines TRBV7-2 with TRBJ1-5, with D hard to call. Between the trimmed V and J ends, which lost 4 bases and 3 bases, there was a span of 4 bases. The CDR3 contains 12 residues. Germline loops: CDR1 SGHTA, CDR2 FQGNSA. CDR3 loop: CASSSFNQPQHF. The CDR3 DNA follows: TGTGCCAGCAGCTCCTTCAATCAGCCCCAGCATTTT.

To note about this clone: Other DNA sequences in this sample translate to the same CDR3. V and J are TRBV28 and TRBJ2-7, with 8 bases lining up with TRBD1. The germline gives CDR1 MDHEN, CDR2 SYDVKM. Trimming removed 3 bases from V and 3 bases from J; junction bases left unmatched: 1. This CDR3 is built from 13 residues. The CDR3 DNA is TGTGCCAGCAGTTTCGGACAGGGCTACGAGCAGTACTTC. Its translation: CASSFGQGYEQYF.

V gene TRBV28 combines with J gene TRBJ2-7, with D possibly being TRBD2 (6 bases). Per the germline V gene, CDR1 is MDHEN and CDR2 is SYDVKM. The V end was cut by 5 bases, the J end by 5 bases, with 25 bases between. The CDR3 totals 17 residues. The CDR3 DNA reads as TGTGCCAGCAGTCGAAACCGCTGGGGGGAAAGGTCCGACGAGCAGTACTTC. This translates into CASSRNRWGERSDEQYF.

V is TRBV9 and J is TRBJ2-1; 8 bases agree with TRBD1. Germline assignment: CDR1 SGDLS and CDR2 YYNGEE. Unmatched junction bases numbered 7, after V lost 4 bases and J lost 1 base. This CDR3 contains 16 residues. CDR3 region: CASSPRQGRSYNEQFF. CDR3 in DNA: TGTGCCAGCAGCCCCCGACAGGGGAGGTCCTACAATGAGCAGTTCTTC.

V is TRBV4-2 and J is TRBJ2-1; 14 bases fit TRBD2. The ends lost 0 bases at V and 8 bases at J; junction bases unmatched: 18. The CDR3 length is 21 residues. The germline CDR1 and CDR2 sequences are LGHNA and YNFKEQ. Written as DNA, the CDR3 is TGTGCCAGCAGCCAAGAATTCCCGGGACTAGCGGGAGTAACCGCTAGGGATGAGCAGTTCTTC. It encodes CASSQEFPGLAGVTARDEQFF.

The rearrangement links TRBV28 to TRBJ2-1; 7 bases fit TRBD2. Germline lookup yields CDR1 MDHEN and CDR2 SYDVKM. V gave up 9 bases and J gave up 4 bases; unmatched junction bases: 9. This CDR3 spans 14 amino acids. The CDR3 region has the DNA TGTGCCAGTGGCGGGAGTCCCCTATACAATGAGCAGTTCTTC. It encodes CASGGSPLYNEQFF.